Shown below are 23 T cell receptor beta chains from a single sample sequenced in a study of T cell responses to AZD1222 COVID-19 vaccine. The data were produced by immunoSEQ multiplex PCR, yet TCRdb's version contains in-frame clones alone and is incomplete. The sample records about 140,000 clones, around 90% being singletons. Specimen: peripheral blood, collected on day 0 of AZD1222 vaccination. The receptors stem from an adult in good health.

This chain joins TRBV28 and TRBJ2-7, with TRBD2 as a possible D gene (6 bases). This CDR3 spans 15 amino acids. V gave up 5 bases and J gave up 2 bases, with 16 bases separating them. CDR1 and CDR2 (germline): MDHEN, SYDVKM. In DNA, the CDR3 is TGTGCCAGCAGTGAAAGCGGGCGGAATACCTACGAGCAGTACTTC. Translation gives CASSESGRNTYEQYF. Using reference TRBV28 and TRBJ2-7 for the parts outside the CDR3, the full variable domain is DVKVTQSSRYLVKRTGEKVFLECVQDMDHENMFWYRQDPGLGLRLIYFSYDVKMKEKGDIPEGYSVSREKKERFSLILESASTNQTSMYLCASSESGRNTYEQYFGPGTRLTVT.

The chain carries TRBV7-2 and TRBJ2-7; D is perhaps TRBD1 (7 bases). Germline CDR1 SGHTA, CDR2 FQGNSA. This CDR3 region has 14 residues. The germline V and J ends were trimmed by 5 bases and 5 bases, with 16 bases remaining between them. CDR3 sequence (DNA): TGTGCCAGCAGCACTGACAGGGACTCTAACGAGCAGTACTTC. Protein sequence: CASSTDRDSNEQYF.

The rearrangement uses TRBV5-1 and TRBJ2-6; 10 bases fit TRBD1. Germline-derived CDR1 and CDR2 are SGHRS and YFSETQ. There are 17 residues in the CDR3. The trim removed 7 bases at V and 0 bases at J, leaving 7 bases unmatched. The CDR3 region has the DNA TGCGCCAGCGGCCCGGACAGGGGGAACTCTGGGGCCAACGTCCTGACTTTC. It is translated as CASGPDRGNSGANVLTF.

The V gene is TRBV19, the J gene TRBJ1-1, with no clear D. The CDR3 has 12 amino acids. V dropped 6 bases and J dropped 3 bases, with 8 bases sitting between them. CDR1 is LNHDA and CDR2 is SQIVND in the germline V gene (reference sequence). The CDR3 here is CASRDQDTEAFF. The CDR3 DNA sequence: TGTGCCAGTAGAGACCAGGACACTGAAGCTTTCTTT.

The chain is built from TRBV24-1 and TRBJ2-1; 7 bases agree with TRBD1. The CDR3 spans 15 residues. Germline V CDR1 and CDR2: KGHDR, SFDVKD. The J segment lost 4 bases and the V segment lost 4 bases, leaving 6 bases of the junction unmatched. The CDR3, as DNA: TGTGCCACCAGTGACCGAGGGACAGTTTACAATGAGCAGTTCTTC. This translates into CATSDRGTVYNEQFF.

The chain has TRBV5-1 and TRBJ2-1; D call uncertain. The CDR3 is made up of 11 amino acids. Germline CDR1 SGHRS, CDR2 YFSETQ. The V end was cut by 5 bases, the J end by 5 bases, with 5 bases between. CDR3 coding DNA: TGCGCCAGCAGTGCAAACAATGAGCAGTTCTTC. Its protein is CASSANNEQFF.

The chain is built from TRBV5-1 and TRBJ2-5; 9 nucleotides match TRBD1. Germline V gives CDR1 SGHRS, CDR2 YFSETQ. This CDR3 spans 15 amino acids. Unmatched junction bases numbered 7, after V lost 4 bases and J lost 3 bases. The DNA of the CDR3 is TGCGCCAGCAGCCGGTTGGGGGACAGGGAAGAGACCCAGTACTTC. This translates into CASSRLGDREETQYF.

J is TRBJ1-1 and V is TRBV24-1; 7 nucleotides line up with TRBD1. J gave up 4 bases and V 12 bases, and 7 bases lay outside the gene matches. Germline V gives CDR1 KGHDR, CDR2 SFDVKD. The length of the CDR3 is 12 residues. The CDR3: CASQGPGTEAFF. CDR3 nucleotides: TGTGCCTCACAGGGGCCAGGCACTGAAGCTTTCTTT.

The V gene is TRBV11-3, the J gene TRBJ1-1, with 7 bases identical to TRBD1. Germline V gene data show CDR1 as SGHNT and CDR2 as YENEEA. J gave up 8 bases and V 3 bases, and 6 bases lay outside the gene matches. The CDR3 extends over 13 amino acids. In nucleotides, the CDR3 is TGTGCCAGCAGCTTTCATGCGGGACAGGAAGCTTTCTTT. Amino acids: CASSFHAGQEAFF. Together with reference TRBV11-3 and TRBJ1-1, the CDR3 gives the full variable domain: EAGVVQSPRYKIIEKKQPVAFWCNPISGHNTLYWYLQNLGQGPELLIRYENEEAVDDSQLPKDRFSAERLKGVDSTLKIQPAELGDSAVYLCASSFHAGQEAFFGQGTRLTVV.

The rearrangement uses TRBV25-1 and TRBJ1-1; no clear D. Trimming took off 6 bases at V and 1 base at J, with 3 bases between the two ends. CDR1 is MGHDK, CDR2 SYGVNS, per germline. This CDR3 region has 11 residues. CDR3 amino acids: CASRGNTEAFF. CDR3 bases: TGTGCCAGCAGAGGGAACACTGAAGCTTTCTTT.

The CDR3: CASSITDTPNTEAFF. DNA of the CDR3: TGTGCCAGCAGCATCACTGACACTCCGAACACTGAAGCTTTCTTT. V and J are TRBV28 and TRBJ1-1; D gene ambiguous. Trimming left V 6 bases short and J 1 base short, with 15 bases between. Looked up from germline, CDR1 is MDHEN and CDR2 is SYDVKM. CDR3 length: 15 residues. The complete variable domain, with remaining parts taken from reference TRBV28 and TRBJ1-1, reads DVKVTQSSRYLVKRTGEKVFLECVQDMDHENMFWYRQDPGLGLRLIYFSYDVKMKEKGDIPEGYSVSREKKERFSLILESASTNQTSMYLCASSITDTPNTEAFFGQGTRLTVV.

The CDR3 loop reads CASSITRQSSVFF. Here the CDR3 DNA reads TGTGCCAGTAGTATTACGAGACAGTCTTCAGTGTTCTTC. The chain recombines TRBV19 with TRBJ2-1, with a possible D match to TRBD1 (5 bases). V lost 3 bases and J 15 bases, leaving 18 bases between the germline ends. Germline V lookup: CDR1 LNHDA, CDR2 SQIVND (reference sequence). The CDR3 is made up of 13 amino acids.

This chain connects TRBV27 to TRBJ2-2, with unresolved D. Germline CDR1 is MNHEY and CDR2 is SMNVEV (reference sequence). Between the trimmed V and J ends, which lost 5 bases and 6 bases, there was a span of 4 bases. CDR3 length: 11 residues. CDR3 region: CASSSAGELFF. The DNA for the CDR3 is TGTGCCAGCAGTAGCGCCGGGGAGCTGTTTTTT.

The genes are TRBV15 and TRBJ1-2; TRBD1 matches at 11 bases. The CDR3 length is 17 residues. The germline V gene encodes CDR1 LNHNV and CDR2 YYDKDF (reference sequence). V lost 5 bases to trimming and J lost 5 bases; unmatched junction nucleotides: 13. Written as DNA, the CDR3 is TGTGCCACCAGCCCTGGTGGACAGGGGGCGATCGTGTATGGCTACACCTTC. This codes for CATSPGGQGAIVYGYTF.

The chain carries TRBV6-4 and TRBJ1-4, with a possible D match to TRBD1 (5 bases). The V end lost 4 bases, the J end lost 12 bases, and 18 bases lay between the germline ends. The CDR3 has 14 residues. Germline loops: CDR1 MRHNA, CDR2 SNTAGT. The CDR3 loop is CASSVMREQGELFF. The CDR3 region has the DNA TGTGCCAGCAGTGTAATGAGGGAGCAAGGGGAACTGTTTTTT.

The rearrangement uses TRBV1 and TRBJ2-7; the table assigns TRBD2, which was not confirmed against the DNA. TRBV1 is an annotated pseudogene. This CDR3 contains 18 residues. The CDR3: CTSSPRTSGGTLSYEQYF. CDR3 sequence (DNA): TGCACCAGCAGCCCCCGGACTAGCGGGGGAACTCTCTCCTACGAGCAGTACTTC.

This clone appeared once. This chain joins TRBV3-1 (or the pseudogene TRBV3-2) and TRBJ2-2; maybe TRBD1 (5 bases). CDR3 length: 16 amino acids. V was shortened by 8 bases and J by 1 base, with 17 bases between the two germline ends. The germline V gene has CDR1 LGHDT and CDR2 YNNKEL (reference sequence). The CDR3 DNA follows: TGTGCCAGCGCAAAACCTGGGGCAGGGAACACCGGGGAGCTGTTTTTT. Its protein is CASAKPGAGNTGELFF.

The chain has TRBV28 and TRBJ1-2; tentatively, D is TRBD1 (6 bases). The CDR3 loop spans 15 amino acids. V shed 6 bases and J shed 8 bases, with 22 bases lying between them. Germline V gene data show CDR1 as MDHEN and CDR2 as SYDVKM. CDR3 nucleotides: TGTGCCAGCAGCCCGACAGGCAGCTTAATCGGGGGCTACACCTTC. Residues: CASSPTGSLIGGYTF.

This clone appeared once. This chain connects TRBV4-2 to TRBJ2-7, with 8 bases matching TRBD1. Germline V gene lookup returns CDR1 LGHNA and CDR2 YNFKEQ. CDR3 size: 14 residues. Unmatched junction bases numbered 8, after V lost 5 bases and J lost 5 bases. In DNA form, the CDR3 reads TGTGCCAGCAGCTCACAGGACAGGGACCACGAGCAGTACTTC. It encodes CASSSQDRDHEQYF.

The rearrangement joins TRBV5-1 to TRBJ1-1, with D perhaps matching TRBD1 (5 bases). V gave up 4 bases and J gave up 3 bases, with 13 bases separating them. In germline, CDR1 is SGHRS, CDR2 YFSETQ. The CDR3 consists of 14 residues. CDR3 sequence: CASSKEGVDTEAFF. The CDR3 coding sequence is TGCGCCAGCAGCAAAGAAGGGGTGGACACTGAAGCTTTCTTT.

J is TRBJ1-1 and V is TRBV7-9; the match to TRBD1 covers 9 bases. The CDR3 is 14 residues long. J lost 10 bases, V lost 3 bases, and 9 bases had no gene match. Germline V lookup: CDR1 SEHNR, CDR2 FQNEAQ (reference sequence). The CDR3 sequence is CASSFSTGGNLAFF. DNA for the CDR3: TGTGCCAGCAGCTTCAGCACAGGGGGCAATTTAGCTTTCTTT. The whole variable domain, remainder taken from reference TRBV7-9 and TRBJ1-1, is DTGVSQNPRHKITKRGQNVTFRCDPISEHNRLYWYRQTLGQGPEFLTYFQNEAQLEKSRLLSDRFSAERPKGSFSTLEIQRTEQGDSAMYLCASSFSTGGNLAFFGQGTRLTVV.

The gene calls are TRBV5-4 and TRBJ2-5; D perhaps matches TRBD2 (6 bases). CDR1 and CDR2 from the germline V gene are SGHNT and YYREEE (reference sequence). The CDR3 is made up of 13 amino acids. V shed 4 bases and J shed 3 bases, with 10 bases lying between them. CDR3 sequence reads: CASSAGGEETQYF. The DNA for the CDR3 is TGTGCCAGCAGCGCTGGAGGGGAAGAGACCCAGTACTTC.

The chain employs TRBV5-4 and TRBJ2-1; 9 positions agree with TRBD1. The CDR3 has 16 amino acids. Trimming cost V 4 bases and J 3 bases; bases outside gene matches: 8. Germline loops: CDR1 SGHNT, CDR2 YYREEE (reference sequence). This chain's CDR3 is CASSVRDRDYYNEQFF. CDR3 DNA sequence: TGTGCCAGCAGCGTCCGGGACAGGGATTACTACAATGAGCAGTTCTTC.